This TCR beta chain derives from a study of blood T cell repertoires in COVID-19. Study information: Some COVID-19 samples were acute and others convalescent; all came from the United States, Italy and Spain. In each case, the material was cDNA or gDNA derived from T cells, B-cell-depleted T cells, or PBMCs.

Study processing details: Amplification from reference gene primers served as the basis for estimated nucleated cell counts. Produced via immunoSEQ multiplex PCR; TCRdb's table is partial and in-frame only. That table furnishes V, J and clone size, whereas the DNA furnished D and trimming. Of about 230,000 clones in the sample, roughly 85% were seen once. The germline V gene has CDR1 KGHSH and CDR2 LQKENI. This CDR3 is 15 amino acids long. Germline trimming cut 2 bases from V and 5 bases from J; bases unmatched to any gene: 4. The sequenced sample consisted of peripheral blood. This TCR was sampled from a woman in her seventies with active or convalescent COVID-19. The V call is TRBV18, the J call TRBJ2-7; TRBD1 matches 12 bases. CDR3 coding DNA: TGTGCCAGCTCACCATTAGGGACAGGGGGCGACGAGCAGTACTTC. Translation gives CASSPLGTGGDEQYF. The complete variable domain, with remaining parts taken from reference TRBV18 and TRBJ2-7, reads NAGVMQNPRHLVRRRGQEARLRCSPMKGHSHVYWYRQLPEEGLKFMVYLQKENIIDESGMPKERFSAEFPKEGPSILRIQQVVRGDSAAYFCASSPLGTGGDEQYFGPGTRLTVT.